The clone carrying this T cell receptor (beta chain) was detected many times. The data belong to a study of blood T cells in healthy people across ages. Alongside a J-beta primer mix, a sample-barcoded 5' primer served in a second PCR lasting about 7 to 11 cycles. From the 5' RACE reads, TCRdb called clonotypes with MiXCR, one entry per CDR3 protein. The sample has about 570,000 distinct CDR3 sequences; approximately 25% are singletons. V shed 0 bases and J shed 8 bases, with 16 bases lying between them. Germline assignment: CDR1 SGHVS and CDR2 FQNEAQ. This CDR3 region has 15 residues. This chain links TRBV7-8 with TRBJ1-1, with D perhaps TRBD1 (5 bases). This receptor was identified in a woman aged 70 to 79 in good health. The sequenced sample was blood. The CDR3 sequence is CASSLALQGTGEAFF. The CDR3 DNA reads TGTGCCAGCAGCTTAGCGCTCCAGGGTACGGGAGAAGCTTTCTTT.